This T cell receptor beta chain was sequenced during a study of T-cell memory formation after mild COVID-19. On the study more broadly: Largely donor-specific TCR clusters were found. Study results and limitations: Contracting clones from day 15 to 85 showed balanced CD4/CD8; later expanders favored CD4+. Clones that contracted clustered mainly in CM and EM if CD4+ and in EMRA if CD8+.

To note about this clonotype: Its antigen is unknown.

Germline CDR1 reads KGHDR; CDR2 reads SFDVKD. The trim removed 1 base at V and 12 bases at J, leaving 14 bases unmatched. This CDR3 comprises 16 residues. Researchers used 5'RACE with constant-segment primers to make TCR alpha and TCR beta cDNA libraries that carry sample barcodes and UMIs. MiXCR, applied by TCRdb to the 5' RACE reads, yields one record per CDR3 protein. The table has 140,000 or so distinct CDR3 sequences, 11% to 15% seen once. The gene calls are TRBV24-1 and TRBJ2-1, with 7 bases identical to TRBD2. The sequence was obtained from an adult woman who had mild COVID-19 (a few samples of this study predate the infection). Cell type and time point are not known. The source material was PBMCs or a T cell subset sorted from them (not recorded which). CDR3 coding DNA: TGTGCCACCAGTGATTTACAGACTAGCAGGCAAGAGGGGCAGTTCTTC. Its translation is CATSDLQTSRQEGQFF.